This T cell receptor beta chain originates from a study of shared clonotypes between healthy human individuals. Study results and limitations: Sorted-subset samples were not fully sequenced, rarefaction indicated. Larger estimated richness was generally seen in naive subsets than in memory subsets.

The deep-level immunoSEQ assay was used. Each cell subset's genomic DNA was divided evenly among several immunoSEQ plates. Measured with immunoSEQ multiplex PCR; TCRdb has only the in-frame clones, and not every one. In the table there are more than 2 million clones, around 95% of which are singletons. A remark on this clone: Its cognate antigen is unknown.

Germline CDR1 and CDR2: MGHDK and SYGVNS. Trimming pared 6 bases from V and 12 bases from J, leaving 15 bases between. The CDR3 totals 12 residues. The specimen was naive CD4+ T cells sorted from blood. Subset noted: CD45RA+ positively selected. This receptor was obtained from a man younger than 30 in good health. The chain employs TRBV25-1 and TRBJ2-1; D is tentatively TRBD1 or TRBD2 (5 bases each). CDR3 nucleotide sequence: TGTGCCAGCAGCCCCCGTGGGGACCGGCAGTTCTTC. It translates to CASSPRGDRQFF.